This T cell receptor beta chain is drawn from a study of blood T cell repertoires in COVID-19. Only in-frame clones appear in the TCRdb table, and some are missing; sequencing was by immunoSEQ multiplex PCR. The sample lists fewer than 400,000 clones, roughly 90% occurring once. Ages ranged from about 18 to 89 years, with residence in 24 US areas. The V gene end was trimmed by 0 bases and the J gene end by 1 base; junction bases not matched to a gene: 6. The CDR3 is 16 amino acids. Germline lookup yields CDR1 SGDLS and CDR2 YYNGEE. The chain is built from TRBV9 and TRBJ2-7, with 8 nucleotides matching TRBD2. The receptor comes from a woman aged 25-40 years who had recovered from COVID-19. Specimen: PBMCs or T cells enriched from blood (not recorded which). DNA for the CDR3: TGTGCCAGCAGCGTAGCCCCGACTAGCGAGTCCTACGAGCAGTACTTC. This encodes CASSVAPTSESYEQYF.